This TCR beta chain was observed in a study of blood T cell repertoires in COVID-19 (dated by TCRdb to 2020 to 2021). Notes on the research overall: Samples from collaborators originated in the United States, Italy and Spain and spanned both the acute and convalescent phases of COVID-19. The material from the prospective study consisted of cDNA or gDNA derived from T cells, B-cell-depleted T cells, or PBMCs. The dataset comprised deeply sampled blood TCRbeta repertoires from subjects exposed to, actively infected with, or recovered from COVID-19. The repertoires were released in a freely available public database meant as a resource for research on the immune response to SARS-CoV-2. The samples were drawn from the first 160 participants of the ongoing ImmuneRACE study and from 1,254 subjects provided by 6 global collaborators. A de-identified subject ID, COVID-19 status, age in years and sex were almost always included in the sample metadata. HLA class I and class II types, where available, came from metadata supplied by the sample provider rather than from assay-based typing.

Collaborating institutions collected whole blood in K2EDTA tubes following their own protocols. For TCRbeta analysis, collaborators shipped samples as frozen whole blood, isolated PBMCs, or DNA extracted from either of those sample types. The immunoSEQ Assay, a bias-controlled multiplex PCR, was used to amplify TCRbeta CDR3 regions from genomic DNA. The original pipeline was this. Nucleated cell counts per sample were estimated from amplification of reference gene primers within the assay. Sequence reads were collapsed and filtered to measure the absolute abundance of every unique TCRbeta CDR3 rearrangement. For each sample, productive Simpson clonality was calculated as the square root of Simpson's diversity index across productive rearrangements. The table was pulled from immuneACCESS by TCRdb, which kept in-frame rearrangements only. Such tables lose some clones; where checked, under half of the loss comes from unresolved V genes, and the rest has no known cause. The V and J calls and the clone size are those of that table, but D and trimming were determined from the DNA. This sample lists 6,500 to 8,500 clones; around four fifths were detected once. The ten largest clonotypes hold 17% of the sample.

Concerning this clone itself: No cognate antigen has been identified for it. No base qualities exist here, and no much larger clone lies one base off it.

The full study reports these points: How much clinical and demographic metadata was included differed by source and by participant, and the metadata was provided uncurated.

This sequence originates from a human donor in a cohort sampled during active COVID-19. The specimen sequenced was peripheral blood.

The encoded CDR3 is CASSYRVANPSGANVLTF. The DNA is TGTGCCAGCAGTTACCGGGTAGCGAACCCTTCTGGGGCCAACGTCCTGACTTTC. This receptor chain uses TRBV6-2 or TRBV6-3 and TRBJ2-6; the D region possibly corresponds to TRBD2 (5 bases align). The CDR3 holds 18 amino acids from the cysteine to the phenylalanine. Only the CDR3 portion is preserved as DNA: 54 bases, with reading frame beginning at the first base. According to the germline V gene, CDR1 reads MNHEY and CDR2 reads SVGEGT. V is pared back by 2 bases and J by 1 base, with 15 bases lying between the germline termini.